Each of the 13 T cell receptor beta chains below was sequenced from the same sample in a study of siplizumab effects on memory and regulatory T cells. Sequencing used immunoSEQ multiplex PCR; TCRdb keeps in-frame clones, though not all of them. The sample contains 100,000 or so clones, over 90% of which appear only once. The specimen was non-Treg CD4+ T cells sorted from blood. Receptor source: a human donor in good health.

This clone was seen once. The chain employs TRBV6-1 and TRBJ1-1; D ambiguous. V lost 2 bases to trimming and J lost 4 bases, with 11 bases between them. This CDR3 is 14 amino acids long. Germline V gene data show CDR1 as MNHNS and CDR2 as SASEGT. CDR3: CASSESIGVTEAFF. The CDR3, as DNA: TGTGCCAGCAGTGAATCGATCGGGGTCACTGAAGCTTTCTTT.

The J gene is TRBJ1-2, the V gene TRBV14, with a possible D match to TRBD1 (6 bases). Germline V lookup: CDR1 SGHDN, CDR2 FVKESK. The CDR3 is 15 amino acids. The V and J ends lost 3 bases and 0 bases respectively, with 11 bases between them. The CDR3 nucleotides read TGTGCCAGCAGCCAGATACAGGGAGCTAACTATGGCTACACCTTC. This sequence encodes CASSQIQGANYGYTF.

The chain couples TRBV5-1 to TRBJ2-3, with D possibly matching TRBD2 (5 bases). Deletions cut 6 bases from V and 0 bases from J, with 14 bases between. The CDR3 has 15 amino acids. Looked up from germline, CDR1 is SGHRS and CDR2 is YFSETQ. CDR3 sequence reads: CASNPGTRSTDTQYF. Here the CDR3 DNA reads TGCGCCAGCAATCCGGGAACACGTAGCACAGATACGCAGTATTTT.

This chain joins TRBV5-1 and TRBJ1-3; 7 bases are shared with TRBD1. CDR1 is SGHRS, CDR2 YFSETQ, per germline. V was clipped by 2 bases and J by 0 bases; unmatched bases: 11. The CDR3 totals 18 residues. The CDR3 region is CASSLGDSLGFSGNTIYF. The CDR3, as DNA: TGCGCCAGCAGCTTAGGGGACAGCCTGGGTTTCTCTGGAAACACCATATATTTT.

The rearrangement joins TRBV11-2 to TRBJ1-3; TRBD1 is a possible D gene (5 bases). Germline V CDR1 and CDR2: SGHAT, FQNNGV. The ends were cut back, 1 base at V and 8 bases at J, with 12 bases in the middle. The CDR3 runs 14 residues. The CDR3 here is CASSLGSGGDTIYF. For the CDR3, the DNA is TGTGCCAGCAGCTTAGGGTCCGGGGGAGACACCATATATTTT. Looking up the rest from reference TRBV11-2 and TRBJ1-3 gives the full variable domain: EAGVAQSPRYKIIEKRQSVAFWCNPISGHATLYWYQQILGQGPKLLIQFQNNGVVDDSQLPKDRFSAERLKGVDSTLKIQPAKLEDSAVYLCASSLGSGGDTIYFGEGSWLTVV.

The V and J genes are TRBV7-9 and TRBJ2-7; D is uncertain. The ends were cut back, 2 bases at V and 5 bases at J, with 19 bases in the middle. Germline V lookup: CDR1 SEHNR, CDR2 FQNEAQ (reference sequence). The CDR3 length is 16 residues. CDR3 in amino acids: CASSLNSAAFSHEQYF. The CDR3 DNA is TGTGCCAGCAGCTTAAATTCGGCGGCTTTCTCTCACGAGCAGTACTTC.

The chain joins TRBV7-8 to TRBJ2-7; 13 nucleotides line up with TRBD2. The CDR3 extends over 15 amino acids. V gave up 5 bases and J gave up 2 bases; unmatched junction bases: 3. Looked up from germline, CDR1 is SGHVS and CDR2 is FQNEAQ. The CDR3: CASSGGLAGAYEQYF. CDR3 bases: TGTGCCAGCAGCGGCGGACTAGCGGGAGCCTACGAGCAGTACTTC.

The chain employs TRBV25-1 and TRBJ2-4; D remains ambiguous. Trimming removed 2 bases from V and 0 bases from J, with 2 bases in between. CDR1 and CDR2 (germline): MGHDK, SYGVNS. The CDR3 contains 13 residues. The CDR3 here is CASSEPAKNIQYF. The CDR3 nucleotides are TGTGCCAGCAGTGAACCAGCCAAAAACATTCAGTACTTC.

The rearrangement uses TRBV18 and TRBJ1-2; no clear D. Trimming shortened V by 3 bases and J by 4 bases, and 15 bases separated the two germline ends. CDR3 length equals 15 residues. CDR1 is KGHSH and CDR2 is LQKENI in the germline V gene. The CDR3 bases are TGTGCCAGCTCACCCCCAGACGGCCGTCGCTATGGCTACACCTTC. Translating it yields CASSPPDGRRYGYTF.

This clone was detected once. This chain links TRBV7-9 with TRBJ1-3, with 7 bases fitting TRBD1. This CDR3 is 15 amino acids long. Trimming removed 5 bases from V and 2 bases from J; junction bases left unmatched: 6. Germline values: CDR1 SEHNR, CDR2 FQNEAQ (reference sequence). The DNA of the CDR3 is TGTGCCAGCAGCCCTGACAGGGCCGCTGGAAACACCATATATTTT. It yields the protein CASSPDRAAGNTIYF.

The CDR3 sequence is CASSQEEWGTSGQETQYF. In DNA form, the CDR3 reads TGCGCCAGCAGCCAAGAAGAGTGGGGGACTAGCGGACAAGAGACCCAGTACTTC. The chain carries TRBV4-1 and TRBJ2-5, with 11 nucleotides matching TRBD2. J was trimmed by 2 bases and V by 0 bases; bases with no gene match: 8. CDR1 and CDR2 from the germline V gene are MGHRA and YSYEKL. The CDR3 is made up of 18 amino acids.

The chain is built from TRBV4-1 and TRBJ1-2, with TRBD1 matching over 8 bases. In germline, CDR1 is MGHRA, CDR2 YSYEKL. CDR3 length: 17 residues. Trimming cost V 0 bases and J 2 bases; bases outside gene matches: 8. The CDR3 loop reads CASSQEWDRQRNYGYTF. CDR3 in DNA: TGCGCCAGCAGCCAAGAGTGGGACAGGCAGAGAAACTATGGCTACACCTTC.

The V gene is TRBV29-1, the J gene TRBJ2-3; D may correspond to TRBD1 or TRBD2 (5 bases each). Germline values: CDR1 SQVTM, CDR2 ANQGSEA. The V gene lost 4 bases and the J gene lost 4 bases, with 24 bases spanning the gap. This CDR3 spans 17 amino acids. The CDR3 DNA follows: TGCAGCGTTGTCCTGCCGTCCGCGGCCTTGGGACCAGATACGCAGTATTTT. This sequence encodes CSVVLPSAALGPDTQYF.